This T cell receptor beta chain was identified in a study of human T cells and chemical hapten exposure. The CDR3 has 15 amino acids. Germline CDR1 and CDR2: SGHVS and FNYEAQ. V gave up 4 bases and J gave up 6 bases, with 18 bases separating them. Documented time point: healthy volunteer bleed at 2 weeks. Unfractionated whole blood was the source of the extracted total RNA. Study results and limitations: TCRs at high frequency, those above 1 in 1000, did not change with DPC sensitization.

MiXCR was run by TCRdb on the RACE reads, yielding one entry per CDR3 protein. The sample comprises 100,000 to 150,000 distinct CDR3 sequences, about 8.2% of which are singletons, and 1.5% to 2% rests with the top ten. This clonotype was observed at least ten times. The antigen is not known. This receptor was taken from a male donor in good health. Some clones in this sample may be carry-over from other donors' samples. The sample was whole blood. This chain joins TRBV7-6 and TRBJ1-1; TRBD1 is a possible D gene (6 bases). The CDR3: CASSYLRGDVAEAFF. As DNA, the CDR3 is TGTGCCAGCAGCTACCTCAGGGGAGATGTGGCTGAAGCTTTCTTT.